One and the same sample provided the 13 T cell receptor beta chains below, sequenced in a study of shared clonotypes between healthy human individuals. Sequencing was performed with immunoSEQ multiplex PCR; in TCRdb, only in-frame clones are kept and a portion is missing. The sample records about 470,000 clones, roughly 77% being singletons. Sequencing was carried out using PBMCs. These receptors all come from a woman aged 40 to 50 in good health. Some clones in this sample may be carry-over from other donors' samples.

This chain connects TRBV2 to TRBJ2-5, with 9 bases aligning to TRBD2. This CDR3 spans 15 amino acids. The germline gives CDR1 SNHLY, CDR2 FYNNEI. V lost 2 bases and J lost 3; bases outside the gene matches: 4. As DNA, the CDR3 is TGTGCCAGCAGTGAATTGTTAGCGGGAGAAGAGACCCAGTACTTC. Encoded protein: CASSELLAGEETQYF.

This clone was observed a handful of times. This rearrangement joins TRBV28 to TRBJ1-5; no firm D call. The CDR3 is 11 amino acids. V lost 11 bases to trimming and J lost 11 bases, with 16 bases between them. Germline lookup yields CDR1 MDHEN and CDR2 SYDVKM. CDR3: CASATAGAQHF. The CDR3 region has the DNA TGTGCCTCGGCCACAGCCGGGGCCCAGCATTTT.

The chain joins TRBV7-8 to TRBJ1-2; perhaps TRBD1 as D (6 bases). Trimming removed 2 bases from V and 8 bases from J, with 15 bases in between. The CDR3 runs to 14 residues. Germline V gives CDR1 SGHVS, CDR2 FQNEAQ. CDR3 sequence reads: CASSLRDMRGGYTF. CDR3 nucleotides: TGTGCCAGCAGCTTAAGGGACATGAGGGGAGGCTACACCTTC.

This chain joins TRBV6-5 and TRBJ1-1; no firm D call. V was cut by 2 bases and J by 7 bases, with 17 bases left in between. The germline gives CDR1 MNHEY, CDR2 SVGAGI. The CDR3 covers 15 residues. CDR3 sequence reads: CASSYTQETGFEAFF. The CDR3 nucleotides read TGTGCCAGCAGTTACACACAAGAGACCGGGTTTGAAGCTTTCTTT.

V is TRBV5-1 and J is TRBJ1-1; D is unclear. The CDR3 loop spans 17 amino acids. Trimming cost V 4 bases and J 1 base, with 20 bases left between them. Germline V gene lookup returns CDR1 SGHRS and CDR2 YFSETQ. The CDR3 DNA reads as TGCGCCAGCAGCAACCCAAGACGGGAGCCGGCGAACACTGAAGCTTTCTTT. Translation gives CASSNPRREPANTEAFF.

This chain connects TRBV5-4 to TRBJ2-1; TRBD2 matches 9 bases. The CDR3 has 16 amino acids. V lost 3 bases to trimming and J lost 9 bases; unmatched junction nucleotides: 13. The germline V gene encodes CDR1 SGHNT and CDR2 YYREEE (reference sequence). The CDR3 DNA sequence: TGTGCCAGCAGCTGGGGACTAGCCCCTGGGGTCGGTGAGCAGTTCTTC. Translation gives CASSWGLAPGVGEQFF.

This clone was seen a single time. This may come from a read error, since a much larger clone is one base off. The V gene is TRBV5-1, the J gene TRBJ2-7; weak D call: TRBD1 (6 bases). The V end was cut by 4 bases, the J end by 2 bases, with 10 bases between. The CDR3 spans 13 residues. The V gene's germline CDR1 is SGHRS and CDR2 YFSETQ. Here the CDR3 reads CASSPDSAYEQYF. The CDR3 nucleotides are TGCGCCAGCAGCCCGGACAGCGCCTACGAGCAGTACTTC.

J is TRBJ1-4 and V is TRBV30; the match to TRBD1 covers 9 bases. The CDR3 is made up of 15 amino acids. CDR1 is GTSNPN, CDR2 SVGIG, per germline (reference sequence). V trimming: 3 bases; J trimming: 5 bases; junction bases outside the gene matches: 7. For the CDR3, the DNA is TGTGCCTGGAGCCCCCGGGACAGGGTAAATGAAAAACTGTTTTTT. Its translation: CAWSPRDRVNEKLFF.

This rearrangement joins TRBV7-9 to TRBJ1-1; 10 bases map to TRBD1. The CDR3 is made up of 14 amino acids. Germline V gene data show CDR1 as SEHNR and CDR2 as FQNEAQ (reference sequence). The J segment lost 4 bases and the V segment lost 6 bases, leaving 5 bases of the junction unmatched. In DNA form, the CDR3 reads TGTGCCAGCAGTAGACAGGGGGCGCGCACTGAAGCTTTCTTT. Protein product: CASSRQGARTEAFF.

The chain employs TRBV14 and TRBJ1-4; D unclear. V dropped 4 bases and J dropped 5 bases, with 17 bases sitting between them. This CDR3 is 16 amino acids long. Looked up from germline, CDR1 is SGHDN and CDR2 is FVKESK. CDR3 bases: TGTGCCAGCAGCCTGATACCGGGATATGAAAATGAAAAACTGTTTTTT. As protein: CASSLIPGYENEKLFF.

J is TRBJ2-3 and V is TRBV10-1, with 9 positions matching TRBD1. CDR3 size: 18 residues. Trimming removed 7 bases from V and 0 bases from J; junction bases left unmatched: 14. Germline V gives CDR1 WNHNN, CDR2 SYGVQD (reference sequence). The CDR3 DNA follows: TGCGCCAGCATCTCCGGGACAGGGACAAGGGCAAGCACAGATACGCAGTATTTT. Its translation is CASISGTGTRASTDTQYF.

This chain connects TRBV18 to TRBJ2-1, with TRBD1 identical over 7 bases. CDR3 length: 16 residues. V lost 4 bases to trimming and J lost 0 bases; unmatched junction nucleotides: 6. CDR1 and CDR2 from the germline V gene are KGHSH and LQKENI. CDR3 amino acids: CASSLRTGSSYNEQFF. CDR3 DNA: TGTGCCAGCTCACTACGGACAGGTAGCTCCTACAATGAGCAGTTCTTC.

About this clone itself: This same CDR3 is encoded by further DNA sequences in the sample. The chain joins TRBV7-3 to TRBJ1-2, with 9 positions matching TRBD1. The CDR3 runs to 13 residues. The V segment lost 3 bases and the J segment 4 bases; nucleotides outside the gene matches: 0. Germline V gene lookup returns CDR1 SGHTA and CDR2 FQGTGA. This CDR3 reads CASSLTGGYGYTF. The CDR3 coding sequence is TGTGCCAGCAGCTTGACAGGGGGCTATGGCTACACCTTC.